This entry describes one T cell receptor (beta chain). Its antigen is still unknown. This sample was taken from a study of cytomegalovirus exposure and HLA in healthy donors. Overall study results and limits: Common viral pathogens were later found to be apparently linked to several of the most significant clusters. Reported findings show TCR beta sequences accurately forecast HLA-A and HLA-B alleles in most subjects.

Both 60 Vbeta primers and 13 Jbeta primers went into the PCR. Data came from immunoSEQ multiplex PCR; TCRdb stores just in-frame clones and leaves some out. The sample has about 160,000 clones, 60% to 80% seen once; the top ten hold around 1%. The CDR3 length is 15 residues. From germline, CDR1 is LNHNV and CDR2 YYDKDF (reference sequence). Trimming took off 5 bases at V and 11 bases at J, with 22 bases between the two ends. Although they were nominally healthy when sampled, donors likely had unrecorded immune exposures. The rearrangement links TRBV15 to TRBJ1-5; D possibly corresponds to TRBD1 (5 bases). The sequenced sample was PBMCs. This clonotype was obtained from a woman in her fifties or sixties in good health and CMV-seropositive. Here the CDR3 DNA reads TGTGCCACCAGCGGTGGGAGCGGGATCGAAGGGGCCCAGCATTTT. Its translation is CATSGGSGIEGAQHF.